The present T cell receptor beta chain was sequenced within a study of blood T cell repertoires in COVID-19. Study background: Sites across the United States, Italy and Spain contributed samples from acute and convalescent COVID-19. From T cells, B-cell-depleted T cells, or PBMCs came the material, which was cDNA or gDNA.

Methods used by the authors: Amplification from reference gene primers served as the basis for estimated nucleated cell counts. Assay: immunoSEQ multiplex PCR; the TCRdb copy retains only in-frame clones and omits some. From that table come the V and J calls and clone size; the DNA was used to work out D and trimming. The repertoire holds tens of thousands of clones, with around 88% as singletons. This clonotype was sampled from a woman in her 70s with acute or convalescent COVID-19. The specimen sequenced was peripheral blood.

DNA of the CDR3: TGCGCCAGCAGCCAGGGGTTGTACACAGATACGCAGTATTTT. Amino acids: CASSQGLYTDTQYF. The V gene is TRBV5-1, the J gene TRBJ2-3; TRBD1 is a possible D gene (6 bases). The CDR3 covers 14 residues. V was shortened by 4 bases and J by 2 bases, with 11 bases between the two germline ends. Germline V gene sequence: CDR1 SGHRS, CDR2 YFSETQ.